This passage covers 29 T cell receptor beta chains from one sample sequenced in a study of cytomegalovirus exposure and HLA in healthy donors. The PCR ran on 60 Vbeta and 13 Jbeta primers. The table came from immunoSEQ multiplex PCR; TCRdb's copy has only in-frame clones and leaves some out. The repertoire shows around 44,000 clones; the top ten hold 5.5% to 7%. Sequenced material: PBMCs. These receptor sequences come from a male donor in good health and CMV-seropositive.

In nucleotides, the CDR3 is TGTGCCAGCAGCTTGAACAGGGGTTTCGGAAACACCATATATTTT. It translates to CASSLNRGFGNTIYF. The V gene is TRBV5-4, the J gene TRBJ1-3, with 7 bases matching TRBD1. V dropped 1 base and J dropped 4; count of bases not matched to a gene: 5. Germline V gives CDR1 SGHNT, CDR2 YYREEE (reference sequence). CDR3 length: 15 amino acids.

The chain uses TRBV6-5 and TRBJ1-5; 8 bases are a match to TRBD1. Germline CDR1 reads MNHEY; CDR2 reads SVGAGI. V lost 7 bases to trimming and J lost 4 bases; unmatched junction nucleotides: 3. The CDR3 consists of 13 residues. The CDR3 loop is CASTTGANQPQHF. The CDR3 bases are TGTGCCAGCACGACAGGGGCGAATCAGCCCCAGCATTTT.

The rearrangement uses TRBV4-3 and TRBJ2-6, with D perhaps TRBD2 (5 bases). Germline CDR1 LGHNA, CDR2 YSLEER. V lost 8 bases and J lost 1, with 6 bases in between. The CDR3 has 13 amino acids. This CDR3 is CASGRSGANVLTF. The CDR3 nucleotides read TGCGCCAGCGGGAGATCTGGGGCCAACGTCCTGACTTTC.

This chain uses TRBV5-1 with TRBJ1-5, with a weak D call TRBD1 (5 bases). Trimming took 3 bases from V and 6 from J, leaving 16 bases between them. The germline V gene has CDR1 SGHRS and CDR2 YFSETQ. CDR3 size: 15 residues. This CDR3 reads CASSSEGGEGQPQHF. The DNA of the CDR3 is TGCGCCAGCAGCTCCGAGGGAGGGGAGGGTCAGCCCCAGCATTTT.

V usage is TRBV27 and J usage is TRBJ1-2; D remains ambiguous. Germline V gene lookup returns CDR1 MNHEY and CDR2 SMNVEV (reference sequence). The CDR3 extends over 15 amino acids. Trimming removed 4 bases from V and 8 bases from J, with 20 bases in between. The CDR3 region has the DNA TGTGCCAGCAGTTCTAGGAACGAACCAAGAGGAGGCTACACCTTC. Protein sequence: CASSSRNEPRGGYTF.

The V call is TRBV19, the J call TRBJ1-1; TRBD1 is a possible D gene (5 bases). CDR1 is LNHDA and CDR2 is SQIVND in the germline V gene (reference sequence). The CDR3 contains 14 residues. Trimming left V 3 bases short and J 4 bases short, with 12 bases between. Written as DNA, the CDR3 is TGTGCCAGTAGTATTAGGCCGGGACTCACTGAAGCTTTCTTT. This encodes CASSIRPGLTEAFF. Full variable domain (remainder filled in from reference TRBV19 and TRBJ1-1): DGGITQSPKYLFRKEGQNVTLSCEQNLNHDAMYWYRQDPGQGLRLIYYSQIVNDFQKGDIAEGYSVSREKKESFPLTVTSAQKNPTAFYLCASSIRPGLTEAFFGQGTRLTVV.

The V call is TRBV30, the J call TRBJ2-2; D remains ambiguous. The CDR3 is 14 amino acids. The V end lost 4 bases, the J end lost 4 bases, and 13 bases lay between the germline ends. CDR1 is GTSNPN, CDR2 SVGIG, per germline (reference sequence). This CDR3 reads CAWKTGGFTGELFF. In nucleotides, the CDR3 is TGTGCCTGGAAAACGGGTGGGTTCACCGGGGAGCTGTTTTTT.

The rearrangement uses TRBV5-1 and TRBJ1-1; 7 bases fit TRBD1. The junction had 4 bases not matched to a gene; V was cut back by 5 bases and J by 0 bases. Germline assignment: CDR1 SGHRS and CDR2 YFSETQ. CDR3 length: 14 amino acids. The CDR3 DNA follows: TGCGCCAGCAGAGGGACAGCTATGAACACTGAAGCTTTCTTT. It is translated as CASRGTAMNTEAFF.

This chain links TRBV18 with TRBJ1-2; D ambiguous. This CDR3 contains 13 residues. From germline, CDR1 is KGHSH and CDR2 LQKENI. Trimming took 1 base from V and 11 from J, leaving 14 bases between them. DNA for the CDR3: TGTGCCAGCTCACCACTCCCAGCAGAGGAGTACACCTTC. Encoded protein: CASSPLPAEEYTF.

The genes are TRBV13 and TRBJ2-7; D perhaps matches TRBD2 (5 bases). V was trimmed by 3 bases and J by 2 bases, leaving 8 bases between them. Germline-derived CDR1 and CDR2 are PRHDT and FYEKMQ (reference sequence). There are 13 residues in the CDR3. CDR3 nucleotides: TGTGCCAGCAGCTTGATCGGGGCCTACGAGCAGTACTTC. It is translated as CASSLIGAYEQYF.

This rearrangement joins TRBV6-5 to TRBJ2-7, with TRBD1 matching 7 bases. The trim removed 0 bases at V and 4 bases at J, leaving 9 bases unmatched. CDR3 size: 16 residues. Germline CDR1 is MNHEY and CDR2 is SVGAGI. The CDR3, as DNA: TGTGCCAGCAGTTACTCGGGGCAGGGGGAGATTTACGAGCAGTACTTC. Translating gives CASSYSGQGEIYEQYF.

This chain uses TRBV6-5 with TRBJ1-2; D is unresolved. V was pared by 7 bases and J by 8 bases, with 20 bases between. The CDR3 consists of 14 residues. The germline gives CDR1 MNHEY, CDR2 SVGAGI. The CDR3 sequence: CASTLAGTPWGYTF. In DNA, the CDR3 is TGTGCCAGCACCCTGGCGGGCACGCCCTGGGGCTACACCTTC.

The V gene is TRBV27, the J gene TRBJ1-1; weak D call: TRBD1 (6 bases). This CDR3 is 14 amino acids long. Germline CDR1 MNHEY, CDR2 SMNVEV (reference sequence). Trimming pared 8 bases from V and 7 bases from J, leaving 20 bases between. The CDR3 DNA follows: TGTGCCAGCTCTTTGGGGGACACTTTGGGTGAAGCTTTCTTT. As protein: CASSLGDTLGEAFF.

The rearrangement joins TRBV27 to TRBJ1-1, with D hard to call. The V end was cut by 3 bases, the J end by 0 bases, with 5 bases between. There are 13 residues in the CDR3. Germline V lookup: CDR1 MNHEY, CDR2 SMNVEV (reference sequence). CDR3 amino acids: CASSFQMNTEAFF. The CDR3, as DNA: TGTGCCAGCAGTTTCCAAATGAACACTGAAGCTTTCTTT.

The chain couples TRBV5-4 to TRBJ2-7; 8 bases agree with TRBD1. The V and J ends lost 4 bases and 3 bases, in that order; junction bases with no gene match: 6. From germline, CDR1 is SGHNT and CDR2 YYREEE (reference sequence). The CDR3 covers 14 residues. CDR3 residues: CASSAGTGDYEQYF. CDR3 DNA sequence: TGTGCCAGCAGCGCCGGGACAGGTGACTACGAGCAGTACTTC.

J is TRBJ2-2 and V is TRBV7-3; D unclear. Trimming shortened V by 4 bases and J by 0 bases, and 6 bases separated the two germline ends. CDR3 length equals 14 residues. Germline assignment: CDR1 SGHTA and CDR2 FQGTGA. CDR3 protein: CASSSRTNTGELFF. For the CDR3, the DNA is TGTGCCAGCAGCTCGAGAACGAACACCGGGGAGCTGTTTTTT.

The chain combines TRBV4-3 with TRBJ2-1; D is undetermined. CDR1 and CDR2 (germline): LGHNA, YSLEER. V lost 1 base, J lost 6 bases, and 10 bases lay in between. The length of the CDR3 is 14 residues. The CDR3 here is CASSQGLSVNEQFF. The CDR3 DNA follows: TGCGCCAGCAGCCAAGGTCTGAGCGTCAATGAGCAGTTCTTC.

V usage is TRBV10-1 and J usage is TRBJ1-2, with a possible D match to TRBD1 (5 bases). The CDR3 sequence is 14 residues long. The V gene lost 2 bases and the J gene lost 6 bases, with 13 bases spanning the gap. Germline V CDR1 and CDR2: WNHNN, SYGVQD (reference sequence). This CDR3 is CASSEKRTGDGYTF. CDR3 coding DNA: TGCGCCAGCAGTGAGAAACGGACGGGGGATGGCTACACCTTC.

The V and J genes are TRBV15 and TRBJ2-7; 10 bases agree with TRBD1. V gave up 6 bases and J gave up 3 bases; unmatched junction bases: 11. This CDR3 comprises 16 residues. Germline V gene lookup returns CDR1 LNHNV and CDR2 YYDKDF (reference sequence). CDR3 protein: CATRTSLGTGVYEQYF. Here the CDR3 DNA reads TGTGCCACCAGAACATCTTTAGGGACAGGGGTCTACGAGCAGTACTTC.

V and J are TRBV7-6 and TRBJ2-7; a weak D match, TRBD2 (5 bases). V lost 0 bases, J lost 6 bases, and 6 bases lay in between. Germline V gene data show CDR1 as SGHVS and CDR2 as FNYEAQ. The CDR3 sequence is 12 residues long. CDR3 sequence: CASSLAEGEQYF. Written as DNA, the CDR3 is TGTGCCAGCAGCTTAGCAGAGGGCGAGCAGTACTTC.

This chain uses TRBV9 with TRBJ1-1; TRBD1 matches 9 bases. The germline gives CDR1 SGDLS, CDR2 YYNGEE. CDR3 length: 17 residues. Germline trimming cut 4 bases from V and 0 bases from J; bases unmatched to any gene: 10. The CDR3 is CASSPDRGQEMNTEAFF. In nucleotides, the CDR3 is TGTGCCAGCAGCCCGGACAGGGGACAAGAAATGAACACTGAAGCTTTCTTT.

The genes are TRBV5-1 and TRBJ2-3; 9 bases are a match to TRBD2. The germline V gene has CDR1 SGHRS and CDR2 YFSETQ. This CDR3 spans 15 amino acids. After removal of 4 bases from V and 2 bases from J, the junction contained 5 bases not matched to a gene. DNA for the CDR3: TGCGCCAGCAGCCTCTTAGCGGGGGCCACAGATACGCAGTATTTT. It is translated as CASSLLAGATDTQYF.

This chain joins TRBV5-6 and TRBJ1-6; possible D gene TRBD1, 5 bases. Trimming cost V 0 bases and J 6 bases, with 10 bases left between them. Germline lookup yields CDR1 SGHDT and CDR2 YYEEEE. The CDR3 has 15 amino acids. Written as DNA, the CDR3 is TGTGCCAGCAGCTTGGATCCAGGGCCTAATTCACCCCTCCACTTT. Amino acid sequence: CASSLDPGPNSPLHF.

The gene calls are TRBV9 and TRBJ2-3; weak D call: TRBD1 (6 bases). This CDR3 is built from 15 residues. Germline V gene lookup returns CDR1 SGDLS and CDR2 YYNGEE. Trimming took off 0 bases at V and 2 bases at J, with 10 bases between the two ends. CDR3 bases: TGTGCCAGCAGCGTAGCTGGGGACAACACAGATACGCAGTATTTT. This gives the protein CASSVAGDNTDTQYF.

The rearrangement uses TRBV19 and TRBJ1-2; TRBD1 might be the D (6 bases). There are 13 residues in the CDR3. Germline CDR1 is LNHDA and CDR2 is SQIVND (reference sequence). Trimming removed 7 bases at V and 3 bases at J, with 12 bases between. CDR3 region: CASKPTGYYGYTF. CDR3 sequence (DNA): TGTGCCAGTAAACCGACAGGTTACTATGGCTACACCTTC.

The chain has TRBV19 and TRBJ1-5, with 8 bases matching TRBD1. The CDR3 length is 15 residues. Germline V gene data show CDR1 as LNHDA and CDR2 as SQIVND (reference sequence). Trimming at V came to 4 bases and at J to 2 bases, leaving 4 bases not matched to a gene. The CDR3 spells CASSTQTGGNQPQHF. The CDR3 DNA follows: TGTGCCAGTAGTACGCAGACAGGGGGCAATCAGCCCCAGCATTTT.

For the CDR3, the DNA is TGCGCCAGCAGCCAAGCCCGCTCCTACGAGCAGTACTTC. It codes for CASSQARSYEQYF. The chain is built from TRBV4-1 and TRBJ2-7; no firm D call. Trimming took off 1 base at V and 0 bases at J, with 4 bases between the two ends. The CDR3 sequence is 13 residues long. The germline V gene has CDR1 MGHRA and CDR2 YSYEKL.

The chain employs TRBV4-1 and TRBJ2-1, with D uncertain. V was clipped by 1 base and J by 4 bases, with 14 bases between them. In germline, CDR1 is MGHRA, CDR2 YSYEKL. This CDR3 comprises 16 residues. The chain's CDR3 is CASSQVLGITYNEQFF. In nucleotides, the CDR3 is TGCGCCAGCAGCCAAGTACTCGGTATTACTTACAATGAGCAGTTCTTC.

The V gene is TRBV5-5, the J gene TRBJ2-5; TRBD1 agrees at 9 bases. V lost 4 bases to trimming and J lost 4 bases; unmatched junction nucleotides: 8. From germline, CDR1 is SGHKS and CDR2 YYEKEE (reference sequence). This CDR3 comprises 15 residues. The CDR3 is CASSATGTGLETQYF. CDR3 coding DNA: TGTGCCAGCAGCGCCACCGGGACAGGGTTAGAGACCCAGTACTTC.